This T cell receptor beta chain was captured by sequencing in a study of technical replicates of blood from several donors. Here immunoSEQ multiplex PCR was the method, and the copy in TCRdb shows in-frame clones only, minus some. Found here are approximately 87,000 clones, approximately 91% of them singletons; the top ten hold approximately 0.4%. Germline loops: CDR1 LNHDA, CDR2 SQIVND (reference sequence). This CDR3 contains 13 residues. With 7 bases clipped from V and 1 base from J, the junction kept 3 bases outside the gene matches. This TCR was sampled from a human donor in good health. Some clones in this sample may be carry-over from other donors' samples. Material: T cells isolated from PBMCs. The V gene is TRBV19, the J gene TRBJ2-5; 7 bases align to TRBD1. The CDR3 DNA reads TGTGCCAGTAATAGGGACAGCCAAGAGACCCAGTACTTC. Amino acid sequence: CASNRDSQETQYF.